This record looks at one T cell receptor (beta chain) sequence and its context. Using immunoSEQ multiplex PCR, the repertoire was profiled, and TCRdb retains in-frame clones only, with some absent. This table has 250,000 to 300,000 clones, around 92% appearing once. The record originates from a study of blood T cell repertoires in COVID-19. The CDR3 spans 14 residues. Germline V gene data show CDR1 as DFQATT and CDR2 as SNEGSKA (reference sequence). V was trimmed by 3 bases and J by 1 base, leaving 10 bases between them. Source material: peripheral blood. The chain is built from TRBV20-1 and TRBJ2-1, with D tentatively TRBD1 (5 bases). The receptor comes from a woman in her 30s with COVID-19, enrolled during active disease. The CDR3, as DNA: TGCAGTGCTAGTAGCAGGGTATCCTACAATGAGCAGTTCTTC. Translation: CSASSRVSYNEQFF.